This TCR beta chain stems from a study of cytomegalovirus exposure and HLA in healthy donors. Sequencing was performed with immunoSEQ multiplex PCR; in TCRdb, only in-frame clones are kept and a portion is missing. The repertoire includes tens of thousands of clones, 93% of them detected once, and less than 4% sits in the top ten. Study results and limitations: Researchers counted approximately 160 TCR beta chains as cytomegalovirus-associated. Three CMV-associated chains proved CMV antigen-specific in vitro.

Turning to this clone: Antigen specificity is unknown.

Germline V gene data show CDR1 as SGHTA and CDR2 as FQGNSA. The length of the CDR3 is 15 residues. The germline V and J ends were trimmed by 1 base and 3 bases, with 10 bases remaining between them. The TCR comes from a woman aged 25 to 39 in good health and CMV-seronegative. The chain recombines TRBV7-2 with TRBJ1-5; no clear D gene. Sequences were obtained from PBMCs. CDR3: CASSLDWAANQPQHF. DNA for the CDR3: TGTGCCAGCAGCTTAGATTGGGCAGCCAATCAGCCCCAGCATTTT.